These 6 T cell receptor beta chains originate from one sample sequenced in a study of blood T cell repertoires in COVID-19. Data came from immunoSEQ multiplex PCR; TCRdb stores just in-frame clones and leaves some out. The sample has about 68,000 clones; about 80% are singletons. The sequenced sample consisted of peripheral blood. The origin of the receptors is a human donor in a cohort sampled during active COVID-19.

V gene TRBV11-1 combines with J gene TRBJ2-1; weak D call: TRBD1 (5 bases). CDR3 length equals 14 residues. Per the germline V gene, CDR1 is SGHAT and CDR2 is FQDESV (reference sequence). The ends were cut back, 5 bases at V and 9 bases at J, with 17 bases in the middle. The chain's CDR3 is CASSAGAAKGEQFF. The CDR3 DNA reads as TGTGCCAGCAGCGCTGGGGCAGCAAAGGGTGAGCAGTTCTTC.

V and J are TRBV4-3 and TRBJ1-6; 9 nucleotides line up with TRBD1. Trimming took 8 bases from V and 8 from J; bases not matched to a gene: 4. The germline V gene encodes CDR1 LGHNA and CDR2 YSLEER. The CDR3 covers 13 residues. The CDR3 nucleotides are TGCGCCAGCGCAGGACAGGGGTATTCACCCCTCCACTTT. Protein: CASAGQGYSPLHF.

The chain carries TRBV7-9 and TRBJ2-7; possibly TRBD2 for D (5 bases). The ends were cut back, 0 bases at V and 11 bases at J, with 11 bases in the middle. The CDR3 runs to 12 residues. Germline-derived CDR1 and CDR2 are SEHNR and FQNEAQ (reference sequence). CDR3 protein: CASSLASEVEYF. CDR3 bases: TGTGCCAGCAGCTTAGCTTCGGAGGTGGAGTACTTC.

This sequence joins TRBV10-3 and TRBJ1-2, with D possibly TRBD1 on 5 matching bases. The CDR3 extends over 15 amino acids. The germline CDR1 and CDR2 sequences are ENHRY and SYGVKD. V lost 2 bases and J 0 bases, leaving 10 bases between the germline ends. CDR3 coding DNA: TGTGCCATCAGTGAGGAGCAGGGATCTAACTATGGCTACACCTTC. Its translation is CAISEEQGSNYGYTF.

V gene TRBV5-1 combines with J gene TRBJ2-1; 9 positions match TRBD2. The V segment lost 3 bases and the J segment 8 bases; nucleotides outside the gene matches: 12. Germline V lookup: CDR1 SGHRS, CDR2 YFSETQ. The CDR3 loop spans 16 amino acids. DNA for the CDR3: TGCGCCAGCAGCTCCCTTGGGCGGGGGGGGATCGATGAGCAGTTCTTC. Its protein product is CASSSLGRGGIDEQFF.

This clone was counted a few times. The chain joins TRBV24-1 to TRBJ1-2; weak D call: TRBD1 (6 bases). The CDR3 loop spans 14 amino acids. CDR1 and CDR2 (germline): KGHDR, SFDVKD. Trimming shortened V by 3 bases and J by 5 bases, and 12 bases separated the two germline ends. The CDR3 DNA reads TGTGCCACCAGTGATAACAGGGTGGGATATGGCTACACCTTC. It codes for CATSDNRVGYGYTF.